Here is one TCR beta chain with its context. Its specificity is not known. The DNA ends 3 residues before the CDR3 does, and the rest of the CDR3 is filled in from the germline J gene. Recipients received nonmyeloablative bone marrow transplants from related graft donors, with transient mixed chimerism. Thawed PBMCs were FACS-sorted into unstimulated CD4+CD25+CD127- regulatory T cells, CD4+CD25- non-regulatory cells, CD4 and CD8 cells. The source of the sample is a study of Tregs in tolerant kidney transplant recipients. Findings and limits, study-wide: This study did not directly address biological reproducibility. The small number of patients limits these findings pending further validation.

Profiling relied on immunoSEQ multiplex PCR, and the TCRdb table lists in-frame clones only, not all of them. This sample lists approximately 5,800 clones; its ten largest clones have about two fifths. The CDR3 runs 15 residues. CDR1 is SGHAT, CDR2 FQNNGV, per germline. J lost 2 bases, V lost 10 bases, and 9 bases had no gene match. The rearrangement joins TRBV11-2 to TRBJ2-1, with 9 bases lining up with TRBD2. The starting material was CD8+ T cells from blood (PBMCs), obtained 12 months after the transplant. The sequence was obtained from a human patient who received a combined kidney and bone marrow transplant. Some T cells may have originated in the graft donor. CDR3 bases read: TGTGCCACGGCTCGCGGGAGGGCCACCTACAATGAG. Translated: CATARGRATYNE. The whole CDR3 region reads CATARGRATYNEQFF.